This T cell receptor (beta chain) was identified during a study of CD8 T cells in Susac syndrome. With random hexamers, roughly 0.45 to 1 ug RNA was reverse transcribed. TCRdb independently ran MiXCR on the immunoSEQ multiplex PCR reads; one entry per CDR3 protein. The sample lists hundreds of thousands of distinct CDR3 sequences, approximately 95% occurring once. The CDR3 is made up of 13 amino acids. Trimming took 1 base from V and 5 from J, leaving 6 bases between them. Germline lookup yields CDR1 DFQATT and CDR2 SNEGSKA (reference sequence). Blood CD8+ and CD4+ T cells underwent high-throughput TCR beta sequencing.

The receptor was derived from a human donor with multiple sclerosis. Material: CD4+ T cells from PBMCs. This rearrangement joins TRBV20-1 to TRBJ1-6, with TRBD1 as a possible D gene (5 bases). CDR3 amino acids: CSARGRDNSPLHF. DNA for the CDR3: TGCAGTGCTAGAGGCAGGGATAATTCACCCCTCCACTTT.